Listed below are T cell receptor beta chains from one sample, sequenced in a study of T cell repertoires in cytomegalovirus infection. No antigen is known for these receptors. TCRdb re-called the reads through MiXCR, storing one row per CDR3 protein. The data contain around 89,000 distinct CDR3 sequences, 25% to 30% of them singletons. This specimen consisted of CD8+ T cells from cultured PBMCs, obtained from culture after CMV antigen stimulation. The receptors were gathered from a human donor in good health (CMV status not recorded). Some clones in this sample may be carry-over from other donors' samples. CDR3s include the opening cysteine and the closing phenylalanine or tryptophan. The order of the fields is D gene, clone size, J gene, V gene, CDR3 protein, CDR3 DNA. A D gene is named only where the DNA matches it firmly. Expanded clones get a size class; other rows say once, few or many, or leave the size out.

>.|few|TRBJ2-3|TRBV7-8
CASSLVAARTPDTQYF
TGTGCCAGCAGCTTAGTGGCTGCCCGGACGCCAGATACGCAGTATTTT
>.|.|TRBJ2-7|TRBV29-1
CSVEDLGVGGEQYF
TGCAGCGTTGAAGATCTTGGTGTCGGGGGTGAGCAGTACTTC
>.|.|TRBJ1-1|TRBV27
CASSLGSMNTKAFF
TGTGCCAGCAGTTTGGGCAGCATGAACACTAAAGCTTTCTTT
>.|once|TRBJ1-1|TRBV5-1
CASSLGTGENTEAFF
TGCGCCAGCAGCTTGGGCACAGGCGAGAACACTGAAGCTTTCTTT
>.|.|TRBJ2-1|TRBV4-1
CASSQELATGSNEQFF
TGCGCCAGCAGCCAAGAACTTGCGACAGGTTCCAATGAGCAGTTCTTC
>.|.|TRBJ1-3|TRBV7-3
CASSSALDPPGSGNTIYF
TGTGCCAGCAGCTCGGCCTTAGATCCCCCGGGTTCTGGAAACACCATATATTTT
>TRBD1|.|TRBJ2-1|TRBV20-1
CSASPGGGHNEQFF
TGCAGTGCTAGCCCAGGGGGCGGACACAATGAGCAGTTCTTC
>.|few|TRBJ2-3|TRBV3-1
CASSQVAGPRDTQYF
TGTGCCAGCAGCCAAGTCGCCGGGCCCCGCGATACGCAGTATTTT
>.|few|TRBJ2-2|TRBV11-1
CASSLRRGSDTGELFF
TGTGCCAGCAGCTTAAGGAGGGGATCGGACACCGGGGAGCTGTTTTTT
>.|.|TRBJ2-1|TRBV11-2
CASSLRAGTGEGNEQFF
TGTGCCAGCAGCTTAAGGGCCGGTACAGGGGAGGGGAATGAGCAGTTCTTC
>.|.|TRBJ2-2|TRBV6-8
CASSYPAGSNTGELFF
TGTGCCAGCAGTTACCCCGCGGGGTCAAACACCGGGGAGCTGTTTTTT
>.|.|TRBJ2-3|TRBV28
CASSSFLTDTQYF
TGTGCCAGCAGTAGCTTTCTCACAGATACGCAGTATTTT
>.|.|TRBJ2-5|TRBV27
CASGRVGETQYF
TGTGCCAGTGGGCGGGTAGGGGAGACCCAGTACTTC
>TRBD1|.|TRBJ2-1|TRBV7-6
CASSLGADRGYEQFF
TGTGCCAGCAGCTTGGGAGCGGACAGGGGCTATGAGCAGTTCTTC
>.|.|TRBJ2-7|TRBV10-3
CASGLGPHGEQYF
TGTGCCTCAGGGCTCGGGCCACACGGTGAGCAGTACTTC
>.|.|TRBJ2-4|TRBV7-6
CASSLALGDIQYF
TGTGCCAGCAGCTTAGCGCTCGGGGACATTCAGTACTTC
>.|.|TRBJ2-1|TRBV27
CASLPTDSYNEQFF
TGTGCCAGCCTCCCGACAGACTCCTACAATGAGCAGTTCTTC
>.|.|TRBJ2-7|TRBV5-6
CASSLKGEQYF
TGTGCCAGCAGCTTGAAGGGCGAGCAGTACTTC
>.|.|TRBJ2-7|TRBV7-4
CASIAGTYEQYF
TGTGCCAGCATTGCCGGAACCTACGAGCAGTACTTC
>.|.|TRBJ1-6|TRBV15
CATSQGTGQINSPLHF
TGTGCCACCAGCCAGGGGACGGGACAAATTAATTCACCCCTCCACTTT
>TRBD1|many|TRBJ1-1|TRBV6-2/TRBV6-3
CASSQFTGTGAPNTEAFF
TGTGCCAGCAGCCAATTCACCGGGACAGGGGCCCCGAACACTGAAGCTTTCTTT
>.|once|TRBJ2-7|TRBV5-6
CASRQTPGQPEQYF
TGTGCCAGCAGACAGACGCCCGGACAACCCGAGCAGTACTTC
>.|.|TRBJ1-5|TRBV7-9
CASSLLPMGQPQHF
TGTGCCAGCAGCTTATTACCGATGGGGCAGCCCCAGCATTTT
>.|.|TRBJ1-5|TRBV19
CASSFRDHGQPQHF
TGTGCCAGTAGCTTCAGGGACCACGGACAGCCCCAGCATTTT
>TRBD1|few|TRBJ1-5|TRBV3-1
CASSQEGTRTGSNQPQHF
TGTGCCAGCAGCCAAGAGGGTACGCGGACAGGGAGCAATCAGCCCCAGCATTTT
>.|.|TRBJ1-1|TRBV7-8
CASREGSLMNTEAFF
TGTGCCAGCCGGGAGGGGAGCCTGATGAACACTGAAGCTTTCTTT
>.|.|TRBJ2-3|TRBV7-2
CASSLMAVMWLATDTQYF
TGTGCCAGCAGCTTAATGGCAGTGATGTGGCTAGCAACAGATACGCAGTATTTT
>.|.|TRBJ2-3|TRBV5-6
CASSLSGAGAQDTQYF
TGTGCCAGCAGCTTGAGTGGGGCAGGGGCTCAAGATACGCAGTATTTT
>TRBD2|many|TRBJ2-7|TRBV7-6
CASSLVGGSYEQYF
TGTGCCAGCAGCTTAGTGGGGGGGTCCTACGAGCAGTACTTC
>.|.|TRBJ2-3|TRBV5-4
CASRNSTDTQYF
TGTGCCAGCAGAAATAGCACAGATACGCAGTATTTT
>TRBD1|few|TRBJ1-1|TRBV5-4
CASSPGTGDTEAFF
TGTGCCAGCAGCCCCGGGACAGGGGACACTGAAGCTTTCTTT
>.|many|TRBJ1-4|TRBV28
CASSMAREGEKLFF
TGTGCCAGCAGTATGGCCAGGGAGGGGGAAAAACTGTTTTTT
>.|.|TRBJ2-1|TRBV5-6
CASSLAQGHNEQFF
TGTGCCAGCAGCTTGGCCCAGGGGCACAATGAGCAGTTCTTC
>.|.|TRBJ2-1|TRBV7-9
CASSDSDSYNEQFF
TGTGCCAGCAGCGACTCCGACAGCTACAATGAGCAGTTCTTC
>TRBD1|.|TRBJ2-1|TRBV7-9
CASSLEGRGPVDEQFF
TGTGCCAGCAGCTTAGAGGGCAGGGGGCCTGTTGATGAGCAGTTCTTC
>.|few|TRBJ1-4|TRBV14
CASSQDLTVGNEKLFF
TGTGCCAGCAGCCAAGATCTGACAGTGGGTAATGAAAAACTGTTTTTT
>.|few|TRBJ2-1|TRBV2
CASSEEGYNEQFF
TGTGCCAGCAGTGAAGAGGGCTACAATGAGCAGTTCTTC
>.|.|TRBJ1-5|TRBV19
CASSIGDQVSPQHF
TGTGCCAGTAGTATAGGGGACCAGGTATCACCCCAGCATTTT
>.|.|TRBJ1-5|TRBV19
CGTGHLSNQPQHF
TGTGGCACGGGACACTTAAGCAATCAGCCCCAGCATTTT
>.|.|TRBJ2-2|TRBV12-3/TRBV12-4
CASRRLLNTGELFF
TGTGCCAGCAGGCGCCTACTGAACACCGGGGAGCTGTTTTTT
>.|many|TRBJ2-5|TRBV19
CASSNDLWGQETQYF
TGTGCCAGTAGCAATGACCTCTGGGGGCAGGAGACCCAGTACTTC
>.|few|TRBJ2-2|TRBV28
CASMGRRDGELFF
TGTGCCAGCATGGGAAGGCGGGACGGGGAGCTGTTTTTT
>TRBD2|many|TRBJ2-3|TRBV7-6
CASSHVPGLAGGPRTDTQYF
TGTGCCAGCAGCCACGTCCCGGGACTAGCGGGGGGGCCTAGGACAGATACGCAGTATTTT
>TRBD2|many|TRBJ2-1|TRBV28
CASSLVLRGVYNEQFF
TGTGCCAGCAGTTTAGTATTGCGGGGGGTATACAATGAGCAGTTCTTC
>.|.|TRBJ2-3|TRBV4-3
CASSQVEDSTDTQYF
TGCGCCAGCAGCCAAGTAGAAGACTCCACAGATACGCAGTATTTT
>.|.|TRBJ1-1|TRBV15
CATSRDRGAVYGEAFF
TGTGCCACCAGCAGAGACCGGGGGGCTGTTTACGGTGAAGCTTTCTTT
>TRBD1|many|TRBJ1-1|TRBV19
CASSTRDSRGTEAFF
TGTGCCAGTAGTACCCGGGACAGTAGAGGCACTGAAGCTTTCTTT
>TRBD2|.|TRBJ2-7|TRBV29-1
CSVVAGGSYEQYF
TGCAGCGTCGTGGCGGGGGGATCCTACGAGCAGTACTTC